A selection of T cell receptor beta chains follows, all from one sample in a study of blood T cell repertoires in COVID-19. The protocol was immunoSEQ multiplex PCR, while the TCRdb copy is restricted to in-frame clones and leaves out a portion. In the table there are approximately 84,000 clones, about three quarters of which are singletons. The sequencing sample was made of peripheral blood. These receptors came from a man aged 45 to 65 with active or convalescent COVID-19. CDR3s include the opening cysteine and the closing phenylalanine or tryptophan. Each record gives: D gene, V gene, J gene, CDR3 protein. The D gene is left open where the match is weak.

>TRBD1|TRBV4-3|TRBJ1-1
CASSQGMTGQRDTEAFF
>TRBD2|TRBV7-2|TRBJ2-7
CASSSKAGGPDYEQYF
>.|TRBV9|TRBJ1-2
CASSVGGPANYGYTF
>.|TRBV6-5|TRBJ2-5
CATKRGWETQYF
>.|TRBV5-4|TRBJ2-1
CASSLAAVSYNEQFF
>.|TRBV11-2|TRBJ2-3
CASSLSLAGDTQYF
>TRBD1|TRBV3-1/TRBV3-2|TRBJ1-2
CASSIRTGNYGYTF
>.|TRBV12-5|TRBJ2-1
CASGPGSSYNEQFF
>TRBD1|TRBV10-3|TRBJ1-4
CAISSGQGVEKLFF
>TRBD2|TRBV3-1/TRBV3-2|TRBJ2-7
CASHPSGVPYEQYF
>.|TRBV19|TRBJ1-1
CASTPIDSRMMNTEAFF
>TRBD1|TRBV7-3|TRBJ1-1
CASSLEGADTEAFF
>TRBD2|TRBV4-2|TRBJ2-3
CASSQEERGGPDTQYF
>TRBD1|TRBV10-2|TRBJ1-6
CASSQISTGRNSPLHF
>.|TRBV9|TRBJ1-4
CASSVGVAGLEKLFF
>.|TRBV11-3|TRBJ2-2
CASSPGLTNTGELFF
>.|TRBV19|TRBJ1-1
CASSPQANTEAFF
>.|TRBV5-8|TRBJ2-6
CASSLYRQLSSGANVLTF
>.|TRBV6-5|TRBJ2-3
CASATQWGADTQYF
>.|TRBV7-3|TRBJ1-2
CASSLGSGNGYTF
>TRBD1|TRBV9|TRBJ1-2
CASSVVGTGPNYGYTF
>TRBD2|TRBV5-4|TRBJ2-1
CASSFGGGAIDEQFF
>.|TRBV6-1|TRBJ2-5
CASSDTGGLQETQYF
>TRBD2|TRBV6-6|TRBJ2-3
CASSYRGDGTDTQYF
>TRBD2|TRBV9|TRBJ2-1
CASSPRGGPPDNEQFF
>.|TRBV6-6|TRBJ2-1
CASNLVDNEQFF
>TRBD1|TRBV6-5|TRBJ1-1
CASKMPGQGVAEAFF
>.|TRBV6-1|TRBJ2-2
CASSEVAPPNTGELFF
>TRBD1|TRBV5-4|TRBJ1-2
CASSSPGQGATGYTF
>.|TRBV5-1|TRBJ1-1
CASSWGEQGTEAFF
>.|TRBV6-2/TRBV6-3|TRBJ2-3
CASSYRTSTDTQYF
>.|TRBV29-1|TRBJ1-1
CSVAPERKTEAFF
>.|TRBV29-1|TRBJ2-5
CSVEDGPGTQYF
>.|TRBV2|TRBJ2-3
CASSEPLFLAEKSGTQYF